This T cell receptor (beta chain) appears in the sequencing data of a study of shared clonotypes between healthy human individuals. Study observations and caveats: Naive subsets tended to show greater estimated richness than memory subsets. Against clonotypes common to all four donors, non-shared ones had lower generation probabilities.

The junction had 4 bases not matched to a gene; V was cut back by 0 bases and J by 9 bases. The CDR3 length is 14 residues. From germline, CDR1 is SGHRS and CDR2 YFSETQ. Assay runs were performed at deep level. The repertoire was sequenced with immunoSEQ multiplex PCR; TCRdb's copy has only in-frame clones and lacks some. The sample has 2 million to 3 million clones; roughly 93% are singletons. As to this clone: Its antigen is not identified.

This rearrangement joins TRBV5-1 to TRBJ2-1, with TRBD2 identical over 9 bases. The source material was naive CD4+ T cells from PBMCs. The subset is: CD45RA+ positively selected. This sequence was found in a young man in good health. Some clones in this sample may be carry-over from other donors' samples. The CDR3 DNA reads TGCGCCAGCAGCTTGGGGACTAGCGATAGTGAGCAGTTCTTC. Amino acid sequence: CASSLGTSDSEQFF.